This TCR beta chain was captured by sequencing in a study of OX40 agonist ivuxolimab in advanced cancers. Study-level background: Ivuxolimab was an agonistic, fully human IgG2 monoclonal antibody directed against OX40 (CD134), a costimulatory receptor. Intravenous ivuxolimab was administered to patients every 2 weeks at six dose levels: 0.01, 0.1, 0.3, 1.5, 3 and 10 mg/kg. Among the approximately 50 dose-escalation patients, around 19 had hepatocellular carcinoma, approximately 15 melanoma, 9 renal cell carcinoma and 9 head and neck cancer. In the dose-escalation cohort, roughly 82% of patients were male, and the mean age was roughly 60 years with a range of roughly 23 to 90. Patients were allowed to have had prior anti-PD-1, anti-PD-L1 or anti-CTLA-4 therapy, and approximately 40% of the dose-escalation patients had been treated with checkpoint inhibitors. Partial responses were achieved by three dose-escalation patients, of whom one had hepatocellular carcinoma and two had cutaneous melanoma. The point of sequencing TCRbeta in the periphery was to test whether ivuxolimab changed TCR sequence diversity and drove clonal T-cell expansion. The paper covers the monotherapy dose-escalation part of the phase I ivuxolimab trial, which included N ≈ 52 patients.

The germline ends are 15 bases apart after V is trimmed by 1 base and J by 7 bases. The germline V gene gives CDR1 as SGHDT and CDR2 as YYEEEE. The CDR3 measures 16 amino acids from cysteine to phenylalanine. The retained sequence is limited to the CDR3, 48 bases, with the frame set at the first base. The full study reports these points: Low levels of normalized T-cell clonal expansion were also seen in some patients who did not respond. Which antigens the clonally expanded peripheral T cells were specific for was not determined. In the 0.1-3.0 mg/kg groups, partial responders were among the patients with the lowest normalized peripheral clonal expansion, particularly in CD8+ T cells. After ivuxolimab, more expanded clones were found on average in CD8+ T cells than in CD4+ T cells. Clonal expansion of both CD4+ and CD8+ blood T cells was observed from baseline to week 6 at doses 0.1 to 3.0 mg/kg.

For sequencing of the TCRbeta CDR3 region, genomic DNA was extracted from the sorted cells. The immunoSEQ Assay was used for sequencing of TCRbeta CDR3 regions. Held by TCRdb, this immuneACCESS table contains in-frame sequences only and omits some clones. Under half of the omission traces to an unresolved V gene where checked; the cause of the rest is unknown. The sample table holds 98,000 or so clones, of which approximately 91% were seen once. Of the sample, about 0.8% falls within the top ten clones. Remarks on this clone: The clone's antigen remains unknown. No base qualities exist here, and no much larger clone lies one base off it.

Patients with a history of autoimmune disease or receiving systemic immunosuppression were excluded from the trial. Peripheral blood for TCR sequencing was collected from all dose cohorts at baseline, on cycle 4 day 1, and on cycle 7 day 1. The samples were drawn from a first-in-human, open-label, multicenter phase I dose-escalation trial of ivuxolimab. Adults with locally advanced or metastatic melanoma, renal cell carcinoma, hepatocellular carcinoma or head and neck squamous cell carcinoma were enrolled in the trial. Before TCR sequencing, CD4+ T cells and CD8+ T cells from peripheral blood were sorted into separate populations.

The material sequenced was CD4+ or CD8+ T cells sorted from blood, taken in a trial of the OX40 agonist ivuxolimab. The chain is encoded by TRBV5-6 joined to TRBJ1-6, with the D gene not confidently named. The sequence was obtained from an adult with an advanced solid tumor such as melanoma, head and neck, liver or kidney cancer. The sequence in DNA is TGTGCCAGCAGCTTGATCCCAACCGGCGGGAATTCACCCCTCCACTTT. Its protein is CASSLIPTGGNSPLHF.